This T cell receptor beta chain was captured in a study of blood T cell repertoires in COVID-19. Study in general: T cells, B-cell-depleted T cells, or PBMCs supplied cDNA or gDNA.

CDR3 size: 14 residues. V lost 5 bases, J lost 4 bases, and 9 bases lay in between. CDR1 and CDR2 (germline): MDHEN, SYDVKM. Study processing details: Reference gene primer amplification gave nucleated cell count estimates. Repertoires were generated with immunoSEQ multiplex PCR, while TCRdb's copy carries only in-frame clones and drops some. The V and J calls and clone size were taken over from that table, and D and trimming were inferred from the DNA. The table shows more than 50,000 clones, with 85% to 95% occurring only once. Sequences were obtained from peripheral blood. J is TRBJ2-6 and V is TRBV28; D unresolved. This receptor was obtained from a human donor in a cohort sampled during active COVID-19. The CDR3 spells CASSPLVGANVLTF. The CDR3 DNA reads TGTGCCAGCAGTCCCTTAGTAGGGGCCAACGTCCTGACTTTC.